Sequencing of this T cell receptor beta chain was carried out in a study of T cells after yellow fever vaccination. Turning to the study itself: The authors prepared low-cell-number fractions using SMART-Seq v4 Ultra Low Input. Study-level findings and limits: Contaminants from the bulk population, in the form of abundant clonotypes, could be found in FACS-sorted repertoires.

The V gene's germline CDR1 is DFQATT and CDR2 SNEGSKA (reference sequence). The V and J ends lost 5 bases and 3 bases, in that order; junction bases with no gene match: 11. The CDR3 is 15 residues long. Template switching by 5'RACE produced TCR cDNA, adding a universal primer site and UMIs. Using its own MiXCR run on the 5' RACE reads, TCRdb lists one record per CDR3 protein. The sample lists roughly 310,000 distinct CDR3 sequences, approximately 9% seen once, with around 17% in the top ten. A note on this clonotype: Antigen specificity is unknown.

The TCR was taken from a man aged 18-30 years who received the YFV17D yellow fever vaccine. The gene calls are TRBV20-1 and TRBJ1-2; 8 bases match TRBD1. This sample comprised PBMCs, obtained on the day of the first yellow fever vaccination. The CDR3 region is CSAGGAGGADYGYTF. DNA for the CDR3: TGCAGTGCTGGGGGGGCAGGGGGCGCCGACTATGGCTACACCTTC.